The 11 T cell receptor beta chains below were found in one sample sequenced in a study of chemoradiotherapy in HPV16-positive cancers. The data were produced by immunoSEQ multiplex PCR, yet TCRdb's version contains in-frame clones alone and is incomplete. The sample records about 35,000 clones, approximately 90% being singletons. Sequencing used blood, obtained from a patient who underwent chemoradiotherapy. The receptor set was obtained from a human donor with HPV-associated anogenital cancer.

This chain uses TRBV19 with TRBJ1-1; 7 bases are shared with TRBD1. After removal of 5 bases from V and 5 bases from J, the junction contained 11 bases not matched to a gene. This CDR3 has 15 residues. Looked up from germline, CDR1 is LNHDA and CDR2 is SQIVND (reference sequence). CDR3 bases: TGTGCCAGTAGTCTTTCTAGACAGGGCGGGACTGAAGCTTTCTTT. Translating gives CASSLSRQGGTEAFF. Filled out from reference TRBV19 and TRBJ1-1, the complete variable domain reads DGGITQSPKYLFRKEGQNVTLSCEQNLNHDAMYWYRQDPGQGLRLIYYSQIVNDFQKGDIAEGYSVSREKKESFPLTVTSAQKNPTAFYLCASSLSRQGGTEAFFGQGTRLTVV.

This clone came up a few times. The CDR3 loop reads CASSPGGLSYEQYF. CDR3 DNA sequence: TGTGCCAGCTCACCAGGCGGGCTCTCCTACGAGCAGTACTTC. The rearrangement joins TRBV18 to TRBJ2-7; D possibly corresponds to TRBD2 (5 bases). V lost 2 bases to trimming and J lost 0 bases, with 8 bases between them. Germline CDR1 and CDR2: KGHSH and LQKENI. This CDR3 region has 14 residues.

The chain carries TRBV7-9 and TRBJ2-7, with TRBD1 matching over 9 bases. J was trimmed by 1 base and V by 5 bases; bases with no gene match: 6. Germline V gene lookup returns CDR1 SEHNR and CDR2 FQNEAQ (reference sequence). This CDR3 has 15 amino acids. The DNA for the CDR3 is TGTGCCAGCAGCCCTGGACAGGGGAGATCCTACGAGCAGTACTTC. Protein: CASSPGQGRSYEQYF.

The chain has TRBV7-9 and TRBJ1-2; 7 bases are shared with TRBD1. The germline CDR1 and CDR2 sequences are SEHNR and FQNEAQ (reference sequence). Unmatched junction bases numbered 7, after V lost 2 bases and J lost 4 bases. The CDR3 extends over 15 amino acids. This chain's CDR3 is CASSLTAQGSYGYTF. CDR3 DNA sequence: TGTGCCAGCAGCTTAACGGCACAGGGGTCCTATGGCTACACCTTC.

J is TRBJ2-5 and V is TRBV7-6; D uncertain. The germline gives CDR1 SGHVS, CDR2 FNYEAQ. V lost 5 bases to trimming and J lost 5 bases, with 9 bases between them. There are 12 residues in the CDR3. CDR3 nucleotide sequence: TGTGCCAGCAGCCGGCCGTATGAGACCCAGTACTTC. It codes for CASSRPYETQYF.

This clone appeared once. This chain joins TRBV6-5 and TRBJ1-5, with a weak D call TRBD1 (5 bases). Trimming pared 6 bases from V and 6 bases from J, leaving 12 bases between. This CDR3 is built from 13 residues. CDR1 is MNHEY, CDR2 SVGAGI, per germline. CDR3 region: CASRTREAQPQHF. CDR3 nucleotide sequence: TGTGCCAGCAGGACCAGGGAGGCTCAGCCCCAGCATTTT.

The chain is built from TRBV19 and TRBJ1-2; TRBD1 matches 7 bases. CDR3 length equals 15 residues. V lost 6 bases and J lost 0; bases outside the gene matches: 7. Germline CDR1 and CDR2: LNHDA and SQIVND (reference sequence). CDR3 in DNA: TGTGCCAGTAGAGAGACAGGGACGGCTAACTATGGCTACACCTTC. Protein product: CASRETGTANYGYTF.

This chain's CDR3 is CASSLIQNSGNTIYF. CDR3 nucleotide sequence: TGTGCCAGCAGCTTAATCCAGAACTCTGGAAACACCATATATTTT. The J gene is TRBJ1-3, the V gene TRBV5-6, with D unclear. Trimming pared 2 bases from V and 0 bases from J, leaving 9 bases between. The CDR3 length is 15 residues. Germline V lookup: CDR1 SGHDT, CDR2 YYEEEE.

This chain uses TRBV11-2 with TRBJ2-5, with 7 bases fitting TRBD2. The J call is uncertain, as TRBJ2-7 better fits the DNA end. The germline V gene has CDR1 SGHAT and CDR2 FQNNGV. The CDR3 consists of 14 residues. This chain's CDR3 is CASSFGGTSYEQYF. CDR3 nucleotides: TGTGCCAGCAGCTTCGGGGGGACCTCCTACGAGCAGTACTTC.

The rearrangement uses TRBV25-1 and TRBJ1-6; D not certain. Germline lookup yields CDR1 MGHDK and CDR2 SYGVNS. The CDR3 has 14 amino acids. V lost 6 bases and J lost 10, with 16 bases in between. CDR3 sequence reads: CASRLRASWSPLHF. In DNA, the CDR3 is TGTGCCAGCAGACTAAGGGCCTCCTGGTCACCCCTCCACTTT.

For the CDR3, the DNA is TGTGCCAGCAGTTCGGGCAGAGATTACGAGCAGTACTTC. Translation gives CASSSGRDYEQYF. The V and J genes are TRBV6-4 and TRBJ2-7; D unclear. The CDR3 runs 13 residues. CDR1 and CDR2 from the germline V gene are MRHNA and SNTAGT. Trimming stripped 5 bases from V and 4 bases from J, with 12 bases between.